These 28 T cell receptor beta chains came from one sample sequenced in a study of blood T cells in healthy people across ages. Primers used in a second PCR of about 6 to 11 cycles were a sample-barcoded 5' primer and a J-beta primer mix. TCRdb called the 5' RACE reads again in MiXCR, with one record for every CDR3 protein. The sample comprises 1,800,000 or so distinct CDR3 sequences, about 39% of which are singletons, and roughly 23% rests with the top ten. Sequencing used blood. These receptors originate from a human donor in good health.

This clonotype was found a few times. The chain recombines TRBV7-2 with TRBJ2-7; D remains unclear. Germline V gene lookup returns CDR1 SGHTA and CDR2 FQGNSA. CDR3 size: 14 residues. V was cut by 6 bases and J by 1 base, with 13 bases left in between. The CDR3 sequence is CASSFKTGSYEQYF. DNA of the CDR3: TGTGCCAGCAGTTTCAAGACTGGTTCCTACGAGCAGTACTTC.

With regard to this clonotype: Relative to the germline gene, one junction end is altered; a read error may explain this. The rearrangement uses TRBV4-1 and TRBJ2-3, with 7 bases aligning to TRBD1. The CDR3 covers 16 residues. CDR1 is MGHRA and CDR2 is YSYEKL in the germline V gene. DNA for the CDR3: TGCGCCAGCACCCAAGAGTACAGGGGTGGTACAGATACGCAGTATTTT. It specifies CASTQEYRGGTDTQYF.

This clonotype came up a few times. This chain joins TRBV29-1 and TRBJ1-2, with 7 positions matching TRBD1. Germline CDR1 SQVTM, CDR2 ANQGSEA. The CDR3 extends over 12 amino acids. V was clipped by 2 bases and J by 4 bases; unmatched bases: 1. CDR3 loop: CSVEQGGYGYTF. The CDR3 bases are TGCAGCGTTGAACAGGGGGGCTATGGCTACACCTTC.

This clonotype was detected only once. J is TRBJ2-5 and V is TRBV7-2, with 7 bases aligning to TRBD2. Germline-derived CDR1 and CDR2 are SGHTA and FQGNSA. The CDR3 consists of 16 residues. With V trimmed by 5 bases and J by 5 bases, 14 bases remained unmatched. The CDR3 nucleotides read TGTGCCAGCAGCCGCGGGGGTGGTCCCCAAGGGGAGACCCAGTACTTC. It yields the protein CASSRGGGPQGETQYF.

This clonotype was counted a single time. The chain uses TRBV29-1 and TRBJ2-5; 7 nucleotides match TRBD2. V was clipped by 4 bases and J by 9 bases; unmatched bases: 14. Germline-derived CDR1 and CDR2 are SQVTM and ANQGSEA. This CDR3 is built from 14 residues. The CDR3 region is CSVAVTFDREAQYF. The CDR3 DNA is TGCAGCGTTGCAGTCACGTTTGATCGGGAGGCCCAGTACTTC. Variable domain in full (rest from reference TRBV29-1 and TRBJ2-5): SAVISQKPSRDICQRGTSLTIQCQVDSQVTMMFWYRQQPGQSLTLIATANQGSEATYESGFVIDKFPISRPNLTFSTLTVSNMSPEDSSIYLCSVAVTFDREAQYFGPGTRLLVL.

The V and J genes are TRBV15 and TRBJ1-2, with D hard to call. From germline, CDR1 is LNHNV and CDR2 YYDKDF (reference sequence). This CDR3 has 14 residues. The germline V and J ends were trimmed by 1 base and 2 bases, with 8 bases remaining between them. CDR3 sequence: CATSRGIGNYGYTF. For the CDR3, the DNA is TGTGCCACCAGCAGAGGGATTGGAAACTATGGCTACACCTTC.

A word on this clonotype: Its ends do not fully match the called genes, so a read error is possible. This chain connects TRBV11-2 to TRBJ1-1, with a possible D match to TRBD1 (5 bases). This CDR3 is built from 14 residues. Germline CDR1 reads SGHAT; CDR2 reads FQNNGV. The CDR3 DNA reads TGTGCCAGCAGCGCGGCGACAGCGAACACTGAAGCCTTCTTT. The encoded protein is CASSAATANTEAFF. Looking up the rest from reference TRBV11-2 and TRBJ1-1 gives the full variable domain: EAGVAQSPRYKIIEKRQSVAFWCNPISGHATLYWYQQILGQGPKLLIQFQNNGVVDDSQLPKDRFSAERLKGVDSTLKIQPAKLEDSAVYLCASSAATANTEAFFGQGTRLTVV.

This clonotype is a singleton in its sample. V gene TRBV28 combines with J gene TRBJ2-5; possible D gene TRBD2, 5 bases. This CDR3 comprises 15 residues. CDR1 and CDR2 from the germline V gene are MDHEN and SYDVKM. V was clipped by 3 bases and J by 1 base, with 12 bases between them. CDR3 sequence (DNA): TGTGCCAGCAGTTTGGCCCGACTAACCCAAGAGACCCAGTACTTC. This encodes CASSLARLTQETQYF.

The chain uses TRBV7-8 and TRBJ1-5; D remains ambiguous. Trimming took off 5 bases at V and 0 bases at J, with 17 bases between the two ends. Germline CDR1 and CDR2: SGHVS and FQNEAQ. The CDR3 covers 17 residues. The CDR3 sequence: CASSPYWASLSNQPQHF. CDR3 in DNA: TGTGCCAGCAGCCCGTACTGGGCTTCACTTAGCAATCAGCCCCAGCATTTT.

This clonotype was recorded a few times. V gene TRBV6-6 combines with J gene TRBJ1-1, with a tentative D call TRBD1 (5 bases). Per germline, CDR1 MNHNY and CDR2 SVGAGI (reference sequence). Trimming removed 2 bases at V and 8 bases at J, with 15 bases between. The CDR3 has 14 amino acids. Written as DNA, the CDR3 is TGTGCCAGCAGTTACCGGGGCGGGGAAGGAGAAGCTTTCTTT. Translating gives CASSYRGGEGEAFF.

This clonotype has more than one count but fewer than ten. In nucleotides, the CDR3 is TGTGCCAGCAGCTTATCTCGGGAGTTCACCTACAATGAGCAGTTCTTC. This translates into CASSLSREFTYNEQFF. The chain joins TRBV7-2 to TRBJ2-1; D possibly corresponds to TRBD2 (6 bases). This CDR3 is built from 16 residues. In germline, CDR1 is SGHTA, CDR2 FQGNSA. The ends were cut back, 2 bases at V and 2 bases at J, with 13 bases in the middle.

This chain connects TRBV4-2 to TRBJ2-1; no clear D gene. The V gene's germline CDR1 is LGHNA and CDR2 YNFKEQ. Trimming pared 0 bases from V and 11 bases from J, leaving 17 bases between. The CDR3 consists of 15 residues. DNA for the CDR3: TGTGCCAGCAGCCAAGAATGGGCCGCGCTGCATAAGCAGTTCTTC. Translating it yields CASSQEWAALHKQFF.

This chain links TRBV7-9 with TRBJ2-3; the D is unclear. The V end was cut by 5 bases, the J end by 5 bases, with 14 bases between. Germline values: CDR1 SEHNR, CDR2 FQNEAQ (reference sequence). This CDR3 has 14 residues. DNA for the CDR3: TGTGCCAGCAGCCCAAGCTTGATTGAAGATACGCAGTATTTT. Translating it yields CASSPSLIEDTQYF.

Notes on this clonotype: This may come from a read error, since a much larger clone is one base off. V usage is TRBV7-2 and J usage is TRBJ1-2; D remains ambiguous. CDR1 is SGHTA and CDR2 is FQGNSA in the germline V gene. The CDR3 sequence is 13 residues long. V was trimmed by 8 bases and J by 0 bases, leaving 10 bases between them. The CDR3 bases are TGTGCCAGCGGCCGGGATGCTAACTATGGCTACACCTTC. Amino acids: CASGRDANYGYTF.

The chain is built from TRBV20-1 and TRBJ2-5; 8 bases match TRBD2. CDR1 DFQATT and CDR2 SNEGSKA come from the germline V gene (reference sequence). The CDR3 covers 16 residues. After removal of 4 bases from V and 2 bases from J, the junction contained 12 bases not matched to a gene. The CDR3 protein is CSAIPRLAGKQETQYF. The CDR3 nucleotides read TGCAGTGCTATCCCCCGGCTAGCGGGTAAACAAGAGACCCAGTACTTC.

This chain joins TRBV20-1 and TRBJ2-4; D tentatively fits TRBD1 or TRBD2 (7 bases each). Matching the DNA end better, TRBJ2-7 makes the J call doubtful. This CDR3 contains 12 residues. In germline, CDR1 is DFQATT, CDR2 SNEGSKA (reference sequence). In DNA form, the CDR3 reads TGCAGCCAGGGGGGGATATCCTACGAGCAGTACTTC. This sequence encodes CSQGGISYEQYF.

The chain couples TRBV28 to TRBJ2-1, with 12 bases lining up with TRBD2. This CDR3 is 14 amino acids long. CDR1 and CDR2 from the germline V gene are MDHEN and SYDVKM. The ends lost 5 bases at V and 13 bases at J; junction bases unmatched: 9. The CDR3 sequence: CASSPLAGGQAQFF. CDR3 coding DNA: TGTGCCAGCAGTCCTCTAGCGGGGGGGCAGGCTCAGTTCTTC.

Comments on this clonotype: Relative to the germline gene, one junction end is altered; a read error may explain this. The chain recombines TRBV6-2 or TRBV6-3 with TRBJ1-1; the D is unclear. CDR3 size: 14 residues. Germline V gives CDR1 MNHEY, CDR2 SVGEGT. CDR3 amino acids: CASSWFVTDAETFF. DNA of the CDR3: TGTGCCAGTAGTTGGTTCGTAACCGATGCTGAAACTTTCTTT.

This clonotype was seen more than once but under ten times. The chain recombines TRBV4-2 with TRBJ1-5; D not resolved. This CDR3 region has 14 residues. Looked up from germline, CDR1 is LGHNA and CDR2 is YNFKEQ. Trimming removed 0 bases from V and 4 bases from J, with 7 bases in between. The CDR3 loop is CASSQEKGNQPQHF. The CDR3 coding sequence is TGTGCCAGCAGCCAAGAAAAAGGGAATCAGCCCCAGCATTTT.

V is TRBV7-2 and J is TRBJ2-3, with 14 nucleotides matching TRBD2. The V and J ends lost 5 bases and 6 bases, in that order; junction bases with no gene match: 7. Germline CDR1 SGHTA, CDR2 FQGNSA. CDR3 length: 16 amino acids. CDR3 coding DNA: TGTGCCAGCAGCATAGGGACTAGCGGGGGACTGGATACGCAGTATTTT. Encoded protein: CASSIGTSGGLDTQYF.

The chain couples TRBV7-3 to TRBJ2-3, with D perhaps matching TRBD2 (6 bases). Germline V gene lookup returns CDR1 SGHTA and CDR2 FQGTGA. The V end was cut by 3 bases, the J end by 0 bases, with 10 bases between. The CDR3 runs to 15 residues. CDR3: CASSLGGYSTDTQYF. CDR3 nucleotides: TGTGCCAGCAGCTTGGGGGGTTATAGCACAGATACGCAGTATTTT.

This rearrangement joins TRBV29-1 to TRBJ1-2; 7 bases align to TRBD1. CDR3 length: 16 amino acids. Unmatched junction bases numbered 11, after V lost 2 bases and J lost 2 bases. Germline CDR1 and CDR2: SQVTM and ANQGSEA. The CDR3 protein is CSVETIVTGRNYGYTF. CDR3 nucleotides: TGCAGCGTTGAAACCATTGTGACAGGGAGAAACTATGGCTACACCTTC.

This clonotype was detected a few times. The chain carries TRBV4-3 and TRBJ2-1, with 7 bases lining up with TRBD2. Looked up from germline, CDR1 is LGHNA and CDR2 is YSLEER. V was pared by 0 bases and J by 1 base, with 3 bases of the junction left unmatched. The CDR3 sequence is 16 residues long. The CDR3 region is CASSQEGGVSYNEQFF. CDR3 nucleotides: TGCGCCAGCAGCCAAGAGGGGGGGGTATCCTACAATGAGCAGTTCTTC.

The chain links TRBV4-1 to TRBJ1-2; TRBD1 is a possible D gene (6 bases). The CDR3 consists of 14 residues. Germline V lookup: CDR1 MGHRA, CDR2 YSYEKL. Trimming pared 0 bases from V and 4 bases from J, leaving 9 bases between. The CDR3 is CASSQDQGLYGYTF. Here the CDR3 DNA reads TGCGCCAGCAGCCAAGATCAGGGGCTCTATGGCTACACCTTC.

The chain recombines TRBV20-1 with TRBJ1-2, with D hard to call. V gave up 5 bases and J gave up 0 bases, with 10 bases separating them. CDR1 and CDR2 from the germline V gene are DFQATT and SNEGSKA (reference sequence). The CDR3 spans 13 residues. DNA for the CDR3: TGCAGTGCTCGCGCCACACCTAACTATGGCTACACCTTC. Its translation is CSARATPNYGYTF.

In this sample, this clonotype turned up a few times. This chain connects TRBV20-1 to TRBJ2-3; D is ambiguous. Germline loops: CDR1 DFQATT, CDR2 SNEGSKA (reference sequence). V lost 6 bases and J 1 base, leaving 8 bases between the germline ends. CDR3 length: 12 residues. CDR3 sequence (DNA): TGCAGTGCCGGAAGGGGCACAGATACGCAGTATTTT. Its protein product is CSAGRGTDTQYF.

V usage is TRBV20-1 and J usage is TRBJ2-1; 9 bases are a match to TRBD2. Germline V lookup: CDR1 DFQATT, CDR2 SNEGSKA (reference sequence). V lost 1 base, J lost 4 bases, and 8 bases stayed unmatched. The CDR3 loop spans 16 amino acids. The CDR3 DNA sequence: TGCAGTGCTAGAGGGGATAGCGGGGGCTCTTACAATGAGCAGTTCTTC. Protein product: CSARGDSGGSYNEQFF.

V gene TRBV19 combines with J gene TRBJ1-2, with D perhaps matching TRBD1 (5 bases). CDR1 and CDR2 (germline): LNHDA, SQIVND (reference sequence). The V end was cut by 7 bases, the J end by 0 bases, with 18 bases between. The CDR3 runs to 16 residues. The DNA of the CDR3 is TGTGCCAGTACTACGGTCGGAGGGGCTACTAACTATGGCTACACCTTC. Its protein is CASTTVGGATNYGYTF.